The entry below describes one T cell receptor (beta chain). This clone was recorded a few times. Its antigen target is currently unknown. No much larger clone is present one base from it, and per-base qualities are unavailable. From the cysteine through the phenylalanine, the CDR3 covers 16 amino acids. The DNA shown is the 48-base CDR3, in frame from base 1. The junction carries 15 bases between V and J, which are trimmed by 4 bases and 3 bases respectively. CDR1 SEHNR and CDR2 FQNEAQ were looked up in the germline V gene (reference sequence). These data originate in a study of blood T cell repertoires in COVID-19 (dated by TCRdb to between 2020 and 2021). The study in broad terms: Samples covering the acute and convalescent phases of COVID-19 were provided by collaborators in the United States, Italy and Spain. Sample metadata almost always included a de-identified subject ID, COVID-19 status, age in years and sex. The repertoires were released in a freely available public database intended as a resource for research on the immune response to SARS-CoV-2. Where HLA class I and class II types were available, the types were taken from metadata supplied by the sample provider, not from assay-based typing. The samples were drawn from the first 160 participants of the ongoing ImmuneRACE study and from more than 1,000 subjects provided by 6 global collaborators. The material from the prospective study consisted of cDNA or gDNA derived from T cells, B-cell-depleted T cells, or PBMCs. The dataset comprised deeply sampled blood TCRbeta repertoires from subjects exposed to, actively infected with, or recovered from COVID-19. Broader findings and caveats from the paper: Clinical and demographic metadata were provided uncurated, with the amount varying by source and participant.

The immunoSEQ Assay, a bias-controlled multiplex PCR, was used to amplify TCRbeta CDR3 regions from genomic DNA. For the original study's pipeline: The number of nucleated cells in each sample was estimated by amplification of reference gene primers within the assay. To quantify the absolute abundance of each unique TCRbeta CDR3 rearrangement, sequence reads were collapsed and filtered. For each sample, productive Simpson clonality was calculated as the square root of Simpson's diversity index over productive rearrangements. TCRdb provides this immuneACCESS table in a form limited to in-frame rearrangements. Some clones are lacking; in checked studies, under half of them reflect an unresolved V gene, and why the rest are absent is not known. Clone size and the V and J calls come from that table; the DNA yielded D and trimming. The sample table contains fewer than 60,000 clones; only one count was recorded for around 80% of them. The top ten clones comprise 10% to 13% of the sample.

One collaborating source in Seattle enrolled patients while the patients were actively infected and followed the patients over time throughout the course of disease. The collaborating institutions used their own protocols to collect whole blood in K2EDTA tubes. Collaborator samples were shipped for TCRbeta analysis as frozen whole blood, isolated PBMCs, or DNA extracted from either sample type. The rearrangement combines TRBV7-9 with TRBJ2-2, and TRBD1 may be the D gene, going by 8 matching bases. The sequence derives from a man aged 25-45 years with COVID-19, enrolled during active disease. The sample consisted of peripheral blood. This receptor carries the CDR3 CASSSGQGGDTGELFF. Here is the DNA: TGTGCCAGCAGCTCCGGACAGGGAGGGGACACCGGGGAGCTGTTTTTT. Supplemented by the reference TRBV7-9 and TRBJ2-2 proteins around the CDR3, the complete variable domain is DTGVSQNPRHKITKRGQNVTFRCDPISEHNRLYWYRQTLGQGPEFLTYFQNEAQLEKSRLLSDRFSAERPKGSFSTLEIQRTEQGDSAMYLCASSSGQGGDTGELFFGEGSRLTVL.